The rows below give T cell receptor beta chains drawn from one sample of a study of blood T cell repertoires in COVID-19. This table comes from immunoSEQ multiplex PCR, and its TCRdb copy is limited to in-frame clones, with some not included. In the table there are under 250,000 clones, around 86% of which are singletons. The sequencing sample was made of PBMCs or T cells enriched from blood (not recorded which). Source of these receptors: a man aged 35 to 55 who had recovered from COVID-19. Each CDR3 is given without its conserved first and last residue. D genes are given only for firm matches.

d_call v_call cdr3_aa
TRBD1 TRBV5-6 ASSLALTGYTGELF
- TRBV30 AWSVQGGLRNQPQH
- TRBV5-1 ASRWHEAGELF
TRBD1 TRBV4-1 ASSPKGGPTGDTEAF
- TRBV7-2 ASSQAPVTSDTQY
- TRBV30 AWSGYTEAF
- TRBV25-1 ASSRPAYNEQF
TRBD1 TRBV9 ASSSRSTGADGYT
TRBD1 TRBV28 ASSLRDRGYIQY
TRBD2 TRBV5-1 ASSLAVTSGWDEQF
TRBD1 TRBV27 ASSTTRTGDGNQPQH
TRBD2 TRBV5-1 ASSTGASGGYNEQF
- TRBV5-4 ASSLGLVINEQF